One sample yielded the 14 T cell receptor beta chains listed below, sequenced in a study of CXCR3-negative and CXCR3-positive naive CD8 T cells (dated by TCRdb to between 2018 and 2021). Sequencing used a NextSeq 550. The Human TCR Profiling Kit (MiLaboratory) was used to make UMI-labeled 5' RACE TRB cDNA libraries. TCRdb reprocessed the reads and provides one entry for every CDR3 protein sequence; no DNA is given. The sample's own table lists 40,000 to 50,000 distinct CDR3 sequences. Clones ranked in the top ten supply 2% to 2.5% of the sample. The sample taken for sequencing was naive CXCR3- CD8+ T cells from blood. In the paper's terms, the cell subset or site label means: CD45RO-CCR7+CD27+CD95- naive CD8+ T cells lacking CXCR3 (TNR3-). The receptors were sampled from a human donor in good health. Some clones in this sample may be carry-over from other donors' samples.

The chain employs TRBV7-9 and TRBJ2-7; no DNA is available, so the TRBD1 call from TCRdb remains unchecked. This CDR3 spans 13 amino acids. Germline V gives CDR1 SEHNR, CDR2 FQNEAQ (reference sequence). The CDR3 region is CASSPLQAYEQYF.

This chain links TRBV28 with TRBJ1-5; TCRdb reports TRBD1, a call that lacks DNA to check it against. Germline lookup yields CDR1 MDHEN and CDR2 SYDVKM. The CDR3 totals 14 residues. The CDR3: CASSPDRVNQPQHF.

CDR3 in amino acids: CASSQDPGQGLEQYF. The rearrangement links TRBV4-3 to TRBJ2-7; TCRdb proposes TRBD1, but this gene call is untestable without DNA. The CDR3 sequence is 15 residues long. The germline CDR1 and CDR2 sequences are LGHNA and YSLEER.

This chain connects TRBV29-1 to TRBJ1-1; without DNA, the TCRdb call of TRBD1 cannot be checked. There are 15 residues in the CDR3. Germline-derived CDR1 and CDR2 are SQVTM and ANQGSEA. The CDR3 sequence: CSVDRWGQGRREAFF.

J is TRBJ2-1 and V is TRBV7-2; with no DNA, the TCRdb D assignment of TRBD2 cannot be verified. This CDR3 has 16 amino acids. Germline V gene data show CDR1 as SGHTA and CDR2 as FQGNSA. CDR3 region: CASSPWSSGAYNEQFF.

J is TRBJ2-7 and V is TRBV4-1; TCRdb proposes TRBD2, but this gene call is untestable without DNA. This CDR3 comprises 15 residues. The germline CDR1 and CDR2 sequences are MGHRA and YSYEKL. CDR3: CASSQKSSAGYEQYF.

This chain links TRBV6-2 or TRBV6-3 with TRBJ2-1; as DNA is missing, the TRBD1 call by TCRdb cannot be tested. CDR3 length equals 13 residues. Germline V gene data show CDR1 as MNHEY and CDR2 as SVGEGT. CDR3 protein: CASTGQGLNEQFF.

The chain carries TRBV29-1 and TRBJ2-7; TCRdb gives TRBD2 as the D gene, but with no DNA this cannot be confirmed. There are 15 residues in the CDR3. Looked up from germline, CDR1 is SQVTM and CDR2 is ANQGSEA. The CDR3 reads CSVEGLADNSYEQYF.

This clonotype is deemed medium-sized by its frequency. The chain links TRBV4-3 to TRBJ1-4; TCRdb names TRBD1, which stays unverified in the absence of DNA. Germline CDR1 LGHNA, CDR2 YSLEER. The CDR3 has 16 residues. The CDR3 sequence: CASSQDVGGGVEKLFF.

The chain has TRBV4-1 and TRBJ2-1; TCRdb's D call of TRBD2 is untestable without DNA. The CDR3 length is 16 residues. Germline assignment: CDR1 MGHRA and CDR2 YSYEKL. CDR3 amino acids: CASSLLLAGLRDEQFF.

The chain carries TRBV7-9 and TRBJ2-5; TCRdb reports TRBD1, a call that lacks DNA to check it against. From germline, CDR1 is SEHNR and CDR2 FQNEAQ (reference sequence). The CDR3 loop spans 15 amino acids. The CDR3 sequence is CASSLTQASLGTQYF.

The rearrangement joins TRBV28 to TRBJ2-7; TCRdb returns TRBD1, unconfirmable since there is no DNA. Germline V CDR1 and CDR2: MDHEN, SYDVKM. The CDR3 runs 15 residues. This CDR3 reads CASSQTGEAAYEQYF.

This chain joins TRBV4-1 and TRBJ2-7; TCRdb reports TRBD1, a call that lacks DNA to check it against. The CDR3 covers 15 residues. Germline V CDR1 and CDR2: MGHRA, YSYEKL. The CDR3 sequence is CASSATGTGWVEQYF.

The chain combines TRBV29-1 with TRBJ2-2. Germline V gene data show CDR1 as SQVTM and CDR2 as ANQGSEA. The CDR3 has 11 residues. The CDR3 protein is CSVWDTGELFF.